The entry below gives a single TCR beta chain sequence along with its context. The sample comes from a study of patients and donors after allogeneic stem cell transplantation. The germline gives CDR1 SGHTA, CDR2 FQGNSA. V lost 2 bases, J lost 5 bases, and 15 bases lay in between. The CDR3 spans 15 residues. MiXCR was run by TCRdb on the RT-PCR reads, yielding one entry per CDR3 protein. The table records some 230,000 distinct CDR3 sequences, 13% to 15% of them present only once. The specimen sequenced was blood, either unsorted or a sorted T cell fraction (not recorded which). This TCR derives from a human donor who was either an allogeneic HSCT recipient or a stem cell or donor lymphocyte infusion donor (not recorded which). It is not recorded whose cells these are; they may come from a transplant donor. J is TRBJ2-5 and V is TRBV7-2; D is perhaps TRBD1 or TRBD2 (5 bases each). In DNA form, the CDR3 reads TGTGCCAGCAGCTTAAATGGGGGAGTCGGGGAGACCCAGTACTTC. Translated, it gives CASSLNGGVGETQYF.